This TCR beta chain was identified during a study of tumor-infiltrating lymphocytes in primary liver carcinoma. It was from about 21-30 mg of unsorted bulk tissue that RNA and DNA were co-extracted. Looked up from germline, CDR1 is MDHEN and CDR2 is SYDVKM. Germline trimming cut 1 base from V and 2 bases from J; bases unmatched to any gene: 3. The CDR3 runs to 15 residues. Synthesis of TCR beta cDNA was carried out from approximately 470 ng total RNA with a constant-region primer. Libraries covering TCR beta were generated through three nested multiplex PCR rounds (using a slightly modified ARM-PCR). TRBV1-TRBV30 forward primers paired with a C-beta reverse primer drove the first two PCR rounds, around 9 cycles each. TCRdb fed the multiplex PCR reads into MiXCR, producing one record per CDR3 protein. The table has approximately 40,000 distinct CDR3 sequences, roughly 73% seen once. With respect to this clonotype: Given the absence of the conserved phenylalanine or tryptophan at the CDR3 end, a read error is likely.

The sample comprised liver tumor tissue from sampling region 2. This sample's subset: tumor region T2, inferior pole. This sequence originates from a man aged 35 to 55 with primary liver carcinoma and hepatitis B virus infection. V and J are TRBV28 and TRBJ2-5, with TRBD2 matching 8 bases. The DNA of the CDR3 is TGTGCCAGCAGTTTATCGGGGGGGGGTCAAGAGACCCAGTACATC. Its protein is CASSLSGGGQETQYI.